These T cell receptor beta chains were read from a single sample in a study of T cells expressing NK-cell markers. From its re-call of the 5' RACE reads, TCRdb lists each CDR3 protein once, without DNA. Its table lists approximately 170,000 distinct CDR3 sequences. Specimen: blood T cells: a sorted CD56 or NKG2C T cell subset, CD4+ or CD8+ T cells, or bulk PBMC T cells (not recorded which). These receptors originate from a man aged 18-69 years in good health. Both conserved end residues are part of each CDR3.

14 | TRBJ2-1 | TRBV20-1 | CSARGGRTYNEQFF
16 | TRBJ2-3 | TRBV11-2 | CASSRGAGWEGDTQYF
16 | TRBJ2-7 | TRBV4-1 | CASSQASGGRYYEQYF
13 | TRBJ2-5 | TRBV5-5 | CASSWTGPETQYF
15 | TRBJ2-7 | TRBV7-3 | CASSPPTGLKDEQYF
13 | TRBJ1-2 | TRBV28 | CASSLDRIYGYTF
16 | TRBJ1-2 | TRBV6-5 | CASSYSTTGPTYGYTF
17 | TRBJ2-7 | TRBV2 | CASSLPTGTWEVYEQYF
15 | TRBJ2-7 | TRBV12-3/TRBV12-4 | CASSPGQGVRREQYF
13 | TRBJ1-1 | TRBV4-2 | CASSQDGGREAFF
14 | TRBJ1-2 | TRBV20-1 | CSARSGPPNYGYTF
15 | TRBJ1-4 | TRBV1 | CTSSHRDRVYEKLFF
15 | TRBJ2-5 | TRBV25-1 | CASSKPGPTEETQYF
17 | TRBJ1-2 | TRBV20-1 | CSARDPWTGTGYYGYTF
15 | TRBJ2-2 | TRBV5-1 | CASSLYPAHTGELFF
14 | TRBJ2-1 | TRBV20-1 | CSARWGGAPDEQFF
15 | TRBJ2-7 | TRBV5-1 | CASSHDTGQGYEQYF
17 | TRBJ2-5 | TRBV9 | CASSVAGSGGAEETQYF
16 | TRBJ1-1 | TRBV5-1 | CASSFTGGESFTEAFF
13 | TRBJ2-7 | TRBV29-1 | CSVETEEDYEQYF
17 | TRBJ1-5 | TRBV19 | CASSTDWGGWENQPQHF
15 | TRBJ2-5 | TRBV13 | CASSSPTEGSETQYF
13 | TRBJ2-7 | TRBV5-6 | CASRAGGPEEQYF
15 | TRBJ2-7 | TRBV18 | CASSPSGSGGYEQYF
16 | TRBJ1-5 | TRBV6-1 | CASRLSGTAIDQPQHF
18 | TRBJ2-3 | TRBV2 | CASSEATGGQFFPDTQYF
15 | TRBJ2-7 | TRBV10-3 | CAISEGTGESDEQYF
17 | TRBJ2-1 | TRBV11-2 | CASSPWGGGASYNEQFF
16 | TRBJ2-3 | TRBV7-2 | CASSLPGQGFADTQYF
16 | TRBJ2-3 | TRBV13 | CASSLGTLGSTDTQYF
15 | TRBJ2-3 | TRBV12-3/TRBV12-4 | CASRSGLDNTDTQYF
14 | TRBJ1-1 | TRBV9 | CASSSPGKDTEAFF
14 | TRBJ1-6 | TRBV7-9 | CASSTAGVGSPLHF
12 | TRBJ2-1 | TRBV27 | CASSSPGSIQFF
14 | TRBJ1-1 | TRBV7-8 | CASSLEGGTTEAFF
16 | TRBJ2-1 | TRBV4-2 | CASSLPLADNYNEQFF
14 | TRBJ1-2 | TRBV5-1 | CASSLGGPRDGYTF
15 | TRBJ2-7 | TRBV20-1 | CSARLVGGAPYEQYF
16 | TRBJ1-2 | TRBV5-1 | CASSARGQGSGYGYTF
18 | TRBJ2-6 | TRBV4-1 | CASSQDFMSLSGANVLTF
17 | TRBJ2-7 | TRBV27 | CASSLGSPGQGVAEQYF
18 | TRBJ2-2 | TRBV12-3/TRBV12-4 | CASTPGGGRGYQTGELFF
12 | TRBJ1-2 | TRBV25-1 | CASNQGSYGYTF
13 | TRBJ1-4 | TRBV29-1 | CSVGGPLNEKLFF
15 | TRBJ2-7 | TRBV2 | CASTPLGGDPREQYF
15 | TRBJ1-6 | TRBV27 | CASSSGPTANSPLHF
18 | TRBJ2-1 | TRBV11-1 | CASSSRPGLAGTYNEQFF
13 | TRBJ2-2 | TRBV5-1 | CASVDGYTGELFF
13 | TRBJ2-1 | TRBV7-9 | CASSWPAGNEQFF